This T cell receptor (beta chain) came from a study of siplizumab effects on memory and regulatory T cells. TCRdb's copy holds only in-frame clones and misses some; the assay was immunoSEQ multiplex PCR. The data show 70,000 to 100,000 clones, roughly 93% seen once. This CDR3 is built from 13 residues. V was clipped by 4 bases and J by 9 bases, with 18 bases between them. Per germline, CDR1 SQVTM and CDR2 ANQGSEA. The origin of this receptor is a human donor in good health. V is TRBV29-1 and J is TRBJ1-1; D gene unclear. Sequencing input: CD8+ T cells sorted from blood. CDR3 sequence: CSVARDLFPQAFF. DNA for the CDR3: TGCAGCGTTGCCCGGGATCTCTTCCCCCAAGCTTTCTTT.